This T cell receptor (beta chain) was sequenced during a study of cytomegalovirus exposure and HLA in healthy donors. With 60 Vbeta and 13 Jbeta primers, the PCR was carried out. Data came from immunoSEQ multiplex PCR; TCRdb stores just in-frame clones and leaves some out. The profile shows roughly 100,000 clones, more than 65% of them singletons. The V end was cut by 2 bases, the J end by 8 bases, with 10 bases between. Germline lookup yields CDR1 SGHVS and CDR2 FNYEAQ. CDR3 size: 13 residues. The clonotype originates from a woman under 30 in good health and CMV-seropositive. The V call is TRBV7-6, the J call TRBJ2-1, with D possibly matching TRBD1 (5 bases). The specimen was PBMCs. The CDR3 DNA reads TGTGCCAGCAGCTTATCAGGGTATGATGAGCAGTTCTTC. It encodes CASSLSGYDEQFF. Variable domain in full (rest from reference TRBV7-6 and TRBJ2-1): GAGVSQSPRYKVTKRGQDVALRCDPISGHVSLYWYRQALGQGPEFLTYFNYEAQQDKSGLPNDRFSAERPEGSISTLTIQRTEQRDSAMYRCASSLSGYDEQFFGPGTRLTVL.